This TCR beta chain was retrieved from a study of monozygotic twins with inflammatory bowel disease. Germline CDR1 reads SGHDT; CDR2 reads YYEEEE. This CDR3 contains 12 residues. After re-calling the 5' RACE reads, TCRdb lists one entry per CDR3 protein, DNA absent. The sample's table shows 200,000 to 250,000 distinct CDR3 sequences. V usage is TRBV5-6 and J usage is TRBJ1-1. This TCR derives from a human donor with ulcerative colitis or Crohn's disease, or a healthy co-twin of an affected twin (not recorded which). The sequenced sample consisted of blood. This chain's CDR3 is CASSLGVLEAFF.